The rows below give T cell receptor beta chains drawn from one sample of a study of blood T cell repertoires in COVID-19. Repertoires were generated with immunoSEQ multiplex PCR, while TCRdb's copy carries only in-frame clones and drops some. The sample records 350,000 to 400,000 clones, roughly 92% being singletons. Sequenced sample: PBMCs or T cells enriched from blood (not recorded which). All receptors derive from a woman aged 35 to 49 who had been exposed to COVID-19. Both conserved end residues are part of each CDR3. Fields, in order: CDR3 DNA, CDR3 protein, CDR3 length, J gene, V gene, clone size, D gene. A D gene is named only where the DNA matches it firmly. Clone size appears in some rows only: once, few, many, or a class for an expanded clone.

cdr3_nt: TGTGCTAGCAGCTTCCTGATGGGACAGCGCCGGTTGAACACTGAAGCTTTCTTT; cdr3_aa: CASSFLMGQRRLNTEAFF; cdr3_length: 18; j_call: TRBJ1-1; v_call: TRBV7-7; clone_size: NA; d_call: TRBD1
cdr3_nt: TGTGCCAGCAGTGAATTTGCAGGGGACGCTGAAGCTTTCTTT; cdr3_aa: CASSEFAGDAEAFF; cdr3_length: 14; j_call: TRBJ1-1; v_call: TRBV25-1; clone_size: NA; d_call: NA
cdr3_nt: TGTGCCAGCAGCTTAGCCCAGGGGGGCTATGGCTACACCTTC; cdr3_aa: CASSLAQGGYGYTF; cdr3_length: 14; j_call: TRBJ1-2; v_call: TRBV7-9; clone_size: NA; d_call: TRBD1
cdr3_nt: TGTGCCTGGAGTGGGGGGGACGGTCGCAATCAGCCCCAGCATTTT; cdr3_aa: CAWSGGDGRNQPQHF; cdr3_length: 15; j_call: TRBJ1-5; v_call: TRBV30; clone_size: NA; d_call: NA
cdr3_nt: TGTGCCTCGACAGGGCCTCGGGTGGAAAAACTGTTTTTT; cdr3_aa: CASTGPRVEKLFF; cdr3_length: 13; j_call: TRBJ1-4; v_call: TRBV30; clone_size: NA; d_call: TRBD1
cdr3_nt: TGTGCCAGCAGCGACGACAGGGTAAATGAAAAACTGTTTTTT; cdr3_aa: CASSDDRVNEKLFF; cdr3_length: 14; j_call: TRBJ1-4; v_call: TRBV2; clone_size: NA; d_call: TRBD1
cdr3_nt: TGTGCCAGCAGCAACCGGGCCTCACAGGGGGAGACCCAGTACTTC; cdr3_aa: CASSNRASQGETQYF; cdr3_length: 15; j_call: TRBJ2-5; v_call: TRBV7-2; clone_size: NA; d_call: TRBD1
cdr3_nt: TGTGCCAGCAAACAGGGGGCAGGTGGCTACACCTTC; cdr3_aa: CASKQGAGGYTF; cdr3_length: 12; j_call: TRBJ1-2; v_call: TRBV25-1; clone_size: NA; d_call: TRBD1
cdr3_nt: TGTGCCATCAGGGGACTAGCGGGTTCCAATGAGCAGTTCTTC; cdr3_aa: CAIRGLAGSNEQFF; cdr3_length: 14; j_call: TRBJ2-1; v_call: TRBV10-3; clone_size: NA; d_call: TRBD2
cdr3_nt: TGTGCCAGCAGTTATTGGCTCGGGGAAAAACTGTTTTTT; cdr3_aa: CASSYWLGEKLFF; cdr3_length: 13; j_call: TRBJ1-4; v_call: TRBV6-5; clone_size: NA; d_call: NA
cdr3_nt: NA; cdr3_aa: CASSSSGQGTYEQYF; cdr3_length: 15; j_call: TRBJ2-7; v_call: TRBV10-1; clone_size: NA; d_call: NA
cdr3_nt: TGCGCCAGCAGCCAAGTTGTTCTGACAGGGGGGTCCTACGAGCAGTACTTC; cdr3_aa: CASSQVVLTGGSYEQYF; cdr3_length: 17; j_call: TRBJ2-7; v_call: TRBV4-1; clone_size: NA; d_call: TRBD1
cdr3_nt: TGTGCCAGCAGCCAAGAGGGACTAGAGTCCTACAATGAGCAGTTCTTC; cdr3_aa: CASSQEGLESYNEQFF; cdr3_length: 16; j_call: TRBJ2-1; v_call: TRBV4-2; clone_size: many; d_call: TRBD2
cdr3_nt: TGTGCAAGTCTGGGGGGAATCCTTTATAGCAATCAGCCCCAGCATTTT; cdr3_aa: CASLGGILYSNQPQHF; cdr3_length: 16; j_call: TRBJ1-5; v_call: TRBV12-2; clone_size: NA; d_call: NA
cdr3_nt: TGCGCCAGCAGCTCCGTCTCTAACTATGGCTACACCTTC; cdr3_aa: CASSSVSNYGYTF; cdr3_length: 13; j_call: TRBJ1-2; v_call: TRBV5-1; clone_size: NA; d_call: NA
cdr3_nt: TGTGCCACCAAAGGGGAAGTAGACGGCTACACCTTC; cdr3_aa: CATKGEVDGYTF; cdr3_length: 12; j_call: TRBJ1-2; v_call: TRBV24-1; clone_size: NA; d_call: NA
cdr3_nt: TGTGCCAGCAGTGATCGGCCGCCAGGGCTTGCAACTAATGAAAAACTGTTTTTT; cdr3_aa: CASSDRPPGLATNEKLFF; cdr3_length: 18; j_call: TRBJ1-4; v_call: TRBV2; clone_size: NA; d_call: NA
cdr3_nt: TGTGCCAGCTCACCACTATCAGGAAAAGGTTCTAACACTGAAGCTTTCTTT; cdr3_aa: CASSPLSGKGSNTEAFF; cdr3_length: 17; j_call: TRBJ1-1; v_call: TRBV18; clone_size: NA; d_call: NA
cdr3_nt: TGTGCCACCAGTGGGCGGGGGGGTGTGCATGGGCAGTTCTTC; cdr3_aa: CATSGRGGVHGQFF; cdr3_length: 14; j_call: TRBJ2-1; v_call: TRBV24-1; clone_size: NA; d_call: TRBD2
cdr3_nt: TGTGCCAGCGGAAAGACAGGGAGCTATGGCTACACCTTC; cdr3_aa: CASGKTGSYGYTF; cdr3_length: 13; j_call: TRBJ1-2; v_call: TRBV2; clone_size: NA; d_call: TRBD1
cdr3_nt: TGTGCCAGCAGTCCCGGTCTTGGGGGCGGCAATCAGCCCCAGCATTTT; cdr3_aa: CASSPGLGGGNQPQHF; cdr3_length: 16; j_call: TRBJ1-5; v_call: TRBV2; clone_size: NA; d_call: NA
cdr3_nt: TGCGCCAGCAGCCACCGGACTAATCTAAACACAGATACGCAGTATTTT; cdr3_aa: CASSHRTNLNTDTQYF; cdr3_length: 16; j_call: TRBJ2-3; v_call: TRBV5-1; clone_size: NA; d_call: NA
cdr3_nt: TGTGCCAGCAGCTTAGCGACAGGGCTAAAATATGGCTACACCTTC; cdr3_aa: CASSLATGLKYGYTF; cdr3_length: 15; j_call: TRBJ1-2; v_call: TRBV7-9; clone_size: NA; d_call: TRBD1
cdr3_nt: TGCGCCAGCAGCCCTGACACTCCCTACTACGAGCAGTACTTC; cdr3_aa: CASSPDTPYYEQYF; cdr3_length: 14; j_call: TRBJ2-7; v_call: TRBV5-1; clone_size: NA; d_call: NA
cdr3_nt: TGTGCCAGGTACCCCGGACAGGGACTCTACGAGCAGTACTTC; cdr3_aa: CARYPGQGLYEQYF; cdr3_length: 14; j_call: TRBJ2-7; v_call: TRBV6-4; clone_size: NA; d_call: TRBD1
cdr3_nt: TGTGCTAGTGGTTTGTCCCAGCGGTACAGGGGGCGAGGTGGCTACACCTTC; cdr3_aa: CASGLSQRYRGRGGYTF; cdr3_length: 17; j_call: TRBJ1-2; v_call: TRBV12-5; clone_size: NA; d_call: TRBD1
cdr3_nt: TGTGCCACCACTGCCGCTAGCGGGAGGCAATACGAGCAGTACTTC; cdr3_aa: CATTAASGRQYEQYF; cdr3_length: 15; j_call: TRBJ2-7; v_call: TRBV7-2; clone_size: NA; d_call: TRBD2
cdr3_nt: TGTGCCAGCAGCCAAGAGCTGACGGACAGACGTGGCTACACCTTC; cdr3_aa: CASSQELTDRRGYTF; cdr3_length: 15; j_call: TRBJ1-2; v_call: TRBV4-2; clone_size: NA; d_call: NA
cdr3_nt: TGCAGTGCTAGGAGTGACTATGGCTACACCTTC; cdr3_aa: CSARSDYGYTF; cdr3_length: 11; j_call: TRBJ1-2; v_call: TRBV20-1; clone_size: few; d_call: NA
cdr3_nt: TGTGCCAGCAGCCACTCAGGGGTGGATGGCTACACCTTC; cdr3_aa: CASSHSGVDGYTF; cdr3_length: 13; j_call: TRBJ1-2; v_call: TRBV3-1/TRBV3-2; clone_size: NA; d_call: NA
cdr3_nt: TGTGCCAGCAGTGAAAGTGCGGGCACCATATATTTT; cdr3_aa: CASSESAGTIYF; cdr3_length: 12; j_call: TRBJ1-3; v_call: TRBV2; clone_size: once; d_call: NA
cdr3_nt: TGCGCCAGCAGCCAAGGACAAAGCTCCTACAATGAGCAGTTCTTC; cdr3_aa: CASSQGQSSYNEQFF; cdr3_length: 15; j_call: TRBJ2-1; v_call: TRBV4-3; clone_size: NA; d_call: NA
cdr3_nt: TGCGCCAGCAGCTTAGCGGGAGGACCCGTCGGAGAGCAGTACTTC; cdr3_aa: CASSLAGGPVGEQYF; cdr3_length: 15; j_call: TRBJ2-7; v_call: TRBV5-1; clone_size: once; d_call: TRBD2
cdr3_nt: TGTGCCAGCAGCTTGACTAGCGGGGGGCCCACAGATACGCAGTATTTT; cdr3_aa: CASSLTSGGPTDTQYF; cdr3_length: 16; j_call: TRBJ2-3; v_call: TRBV5-5; clone_size: NA; d_call: TRBD2
cdr3_nt: TGCGCCAGCAGCCAAGATTCAACCGGGACAGGGGGAGGTCGTGGGCAGTTCTTC; cdr3_aa: CASSQDSTGTGGGRGQFF; cdr3_length: 18; j_call: TRBJ2-1; v_call: TRBV4-1; clone_size: NA; d_call: TRBD1
cdr3_nt: TGTGCCATCAGTCCTGGACTAGCGGGGGATGAGCAGTTCTTC; cdr3_aa: CAISPGLAGDEQFF; cdr3_length: 14; j_call: TRBJ2-1; v_call: TRBV10-3; clone_size: NA; d_call: TRBD2
cdr3_nt: TGTGCCAGCAGTTTATCTGGGGGCCGCAATCAGCCCCAGCATTTT; cdr3_aa: CASSLSGGRNQPQHF; cdr3_length: 15; j_call: TRBJ1-5; v_call: TRBV27; clone_size: few; d_call: NA
cdr3_nt: TGTGCCAGCAGCTTAGCTCGGTCACTAGCGGCCCCCGCCGAGCAGTACTTC; cdr3_aa: CASSLARSLAAPAEQYF; cdr3_length: 17; j_call: TRBJ2-7; v_call: TRBV11-2; clone_size: NA; d_call: TRBD2
cdr3_nt: TGTGCCAGTAGTAAGGGGACAGGGGTTCAAAGCAATCAGCCCCAGCATTTT; cdr3_aa: CASSKGTGVQSNQPQHF; cdr3_length: 17; j_call: TRBJ1-5; v_call: TRBV19; clone_size: NA; d_call: TRBD1
cdr3_nt: TGTGCCAGCAGCTTAAAGGGACAGGGGATATACGAGCAGTACTTC; cdr3_aa: CASSLKGQGIYEQYF; cdr3_length: 15; j_call: TRBJ2-7; v_call: TRBV7-2; clone_size: NA; d_call: TRBD1
cdr3_nt: TGTGCCAGCGTTGGGGCCCGAACTACTGGAAACACCATATATTTT; cdr3_aa: CASVGARTTGNTIYF; cdr3_length: 15; j_call: TRBJ1-3; v_call: TRBV2; clone_size: NA; d_call: NA
cdr3_nt: TGTGCCATCTCCGCCGGGACTAGGCAATTATTAACTAGCACAGATACGCAGTATTTT; cdr3_aa: CAISAGTRQLLTSTDTQYF; cdr3_length: 19; j_call: TRBJ2-3; v_call: TRBV2; clone_size: NA; d_call: TRBD2
cdr3_nt: TGTGCCAGCAGCTCTGCGGAGACCCAGTACTTC; cdr3_aa: CASSSAETQYF; cdr3_length: 11; j_call: TRBJ2-5; v_call: TRBV7-6; clone_size: NA; d_call: NA
cdr3_nt: TGTGCCAGCAGTACGACACTATTCACGGGGGAGCAGTACTTC; cdr3_aa: CASSTTLFTGEQYF; cdr3_length: 14; j_call: TRBJ2-7; v_call: TRBV2; clone_size: NA; d_call: NA
cdr3_nt: TGTGCCAGCAGTGACCAGGGGGAGCATAATGAAAAACTGTTTTTT; cdr3_aa: CASSDQGEHNEKLFF; cdr3_length: 15; j_call: TRBJ1-4; v_call: TRBV2; clone_size: NA; d_call: TRBD1
cdr3_nt: TGTGCCAGCAGCCGTGGGACAGGGATTGATCAGCCCCAGCATTTT; cdr3_aa: CASSRGTGIDQPQHF; cdr3_length: 15; j_call: TRBJ1-5; v_call: TRBV7-9; clone_size: NA; d_call: TRBD1
cdr3_nt: TGTGCCAGCAGCTTAAATGGGGCTAGCAATCAGCCCCAGCATTTT; cdr3_aa: CASSLNGASNQPQHF; cdr3_length: 15; j_call: TRBJ1-5; v_call: TRBV7-8; clone_size: NA; d_call: NA
cdr3_nt: TGTGCCAGCAGCCTCTGGACAGGGGTCAATGAGCAGTTCTTC; cdr3_aa: CASSLWTGVNEQFF; cdr3_length: 14; j_call: TRBJ2-1; v_call: TRBV6-5; clone_size: NA; d_call: TRBD1
cdr3_nt: TGTGCCAGCAGCTTAAGGGGCGGACAGCCCTACAATGAGCAGTTCTTC; cdr3_aa: CASSLRGGQPYNEQFF; cdr3_length: 16; j_call: TRBJ2-1; v_call: TRBV7-3; clone_size: NA; d_call: NA
cdr3_nt: TGTGCCAGCAGTAGGACAAGCCCCTACGAGCAGTACTTC; cdr3_aa: CASSRTSPYEQYF; cdr3_length: 13; j_call: TRBJ2-7; v_call: TRBV2; clone_size: NA; d_call: NA
cdr3_nt: TGTGCCAGCAGCTTAAAACAGGGGTACAATGAGCAGTTCTTC; cdr3_aa: CASSLKQGYNEQFF; cdr3_length: 14; j_call: TRBJ2-1; v_call: TRBV7-3; clone_size: NA; d_call: TRBD1
cdr3_nt: TGTGCCAGCAGTTCGCTTCGGGGGGGCGTAGATACGCAGTATTTT; cdr3_aa: CASSSLRGGVDTQYF; cdr3_length: 15; j_call: TRBJ2-3; v_call: TRBV6-5; clone_size: NA; d_call: TRBD2
cdr3_nt: TGTGCTAGTGGTTACGGGGATAATTCACCCCTCCACTTT; cdr3_aa: CASGYGDNSPLHF; cdr3_length: 13; j_call: TRBJ1-6; v_call: TRBV12-5; clone_size: NA; d_call: NA
cdr3_nt: TGTGCCATCACCTCACAGGGCCAGGGTGGCTACACCTTC; cdr3_aa: CAITSQGQGGYTF; cdr3_length: 13; j_call: TRBJ1-2; v_call: TRBV10-3; clone_size: NA; d_call: NA